These T cell receptor beta chains were read from a single sample in a study of T cell changes during pregnancy in multiple sclerosis. This table comes from immunoSEQ multiplex PCR, and its TCRdb copy is limited to in-frame clones, with some not included. The table lists approximately 130,000 clones, 96% of them singletons. Sequences were derived from peripheral blood, sampled after pregnancy. These receptors were collected from a female donor with multiple sclerosis, enrolled in a pregnancy study. Each CDR3 is given with its conserved first and last residue. The D gene is left open where the match is weak. Clone size is not always given. Where it is, it says once, few, many or a class for expanded clones.

.	TRBJ1-2	TRBD1	TRBV9	TGTGCCAGCAGCGTAGCTCAGGGGGACTATGGCTACACCTTC	CASSVAQGDYGYTF
.	TRBJ2-3	TRBD2	TRBV27	TGTGCCAGCGCCATGCTAGCGGCGCTCACAGATACGCAGTATTTT	CASAMLAALTDTQYF
.	TRBJ2-5	TRBD2	TRBV2	TGTGCCAGCAGTGAACTGGAATTAGCGGGAGGGCCTGAAGAGACCCAGTACTTC	CASSELELAGGPEETQYF
.	TRBJ2-7	TRBD2	TRBV4-1	TGCGCCAGCAGCCAGTACCTGACTAGCGGGAGCGGTTACGAGCAGTACTTC	CASSQYLTSGSGYEQYF
.	TRBJ2-2	.	TRBV5-1	TGCGCCAGCAGCTTGGCAGGGAACGGGGAGCTGTTTTTT	CASSLAGNGELFF
.	TRBJ2-1	TRBD2	TRBV5-5	TGTGCCAGCAGCTTGACCACTAGCGTTTACAATGAGCAGTTCTTC	CASSLTTSVYNEQFF
.	TRBJ2-2	TRBD2	TRBV28	TGTGCCAGCAGCTACCTAGCGGGAGTCCCCGGGGAGCTGTTTTTT	CASSYLAGVPGELFF
.	TRBJ1-2	.	TRBV28	TGTGCCAGCAACCCTGGCGGCAGACGCTATGGCTACACCTTC	CASNPGGRRYGYTF
.	TRBJ2-2	TRBD1	TRBV5-1	TGCGCCAGCAGCTTGGACAGGGGGCGGTTCACCGGGGAGCTGTTTTTT	CASSLDRGRFTGELFF
.	TRBJ2-5	.	TRBV5-1	TGCGCCAGCAGCTTGACTGGGAGGTACCAAGAGACCCAGTACTTC	CASSLTGRYQETQYF
.	TRBJ2-7	.	TRBV4-2	TGTGCCAGCAGCGAAGGGAGCATGAACGAGCAGTACTTC	CASSEGSMNEQYF
.	TRBJ2-3	.	TRBV7-2	TGTGCCAGCAGCTTATCCGCGGGCCCAGATACGCAGTATTTT	CASSLSAGPDTQYF
.	TRBJ2-7	.	TRBV19	TGTGCCAGTAAAGGGCAGGAGGGCGAGCAGTACTTC	CASKGQEGEQYF
.	TRBJ2-3	TRBD2	TRBV18	TGTGCCAGCTCACCACGGAGTAGCGGGAGAATCCCAGATACGCAGTATTTT	CASSPRSSGRIPDTQYF
.	TRBJ2-3	TRBD1	TRBV4-2	TGTGCCAGCAGCCAAGCCGGGACAGGACTCACAGATACGCAGTATTTT	CASSQAGTGLTDTQYF
.	TRBJ2-3	.	TRBV5-1	TGCGCCAGCAGCTTGGATGGCAGGAGGGCAGATACGCAGTATTTT	CASSLDGRRADTQYF
few	TRBJ1-5	TRBD1	TRBV9	TGTGCCAGCAGCGCCCAATCTTGCGGACAGGCGGGGTATAATCAGCCCCAGCATTTT	CASSAQSCGQAGYNQPQHF
.	TRBJ2-5	.	TRBV27	TGTGCCAGCAGTTTTGATCAGTTGGGCGGGATTGAGACCCAGTACTTC	CASSFDQLGGIETQYF
.	TRBJ2-5	TRBD1	TRBV2	TGTGCCAGCAGGACAGGGCGTAGGGAGACCCAGTACTTC	CASRTGRRETQYF
.	TRBJ2-3	TRBD2	TRBV7-7	TGTGCTAGCAGCTCCCGGCCCCCACTAGCGGGAGCGGCAGATACGCAGTATTTT	CASSSRPPLAGAADTQYF
.	TRBJ2-5	TRBD1	TRBV7-6	TGTGCCAGCAGCTTACCGAGAAAACAGGGGGCGGGGGAGACCCAGTACTTC	CASSLPRKQGAGETQYF